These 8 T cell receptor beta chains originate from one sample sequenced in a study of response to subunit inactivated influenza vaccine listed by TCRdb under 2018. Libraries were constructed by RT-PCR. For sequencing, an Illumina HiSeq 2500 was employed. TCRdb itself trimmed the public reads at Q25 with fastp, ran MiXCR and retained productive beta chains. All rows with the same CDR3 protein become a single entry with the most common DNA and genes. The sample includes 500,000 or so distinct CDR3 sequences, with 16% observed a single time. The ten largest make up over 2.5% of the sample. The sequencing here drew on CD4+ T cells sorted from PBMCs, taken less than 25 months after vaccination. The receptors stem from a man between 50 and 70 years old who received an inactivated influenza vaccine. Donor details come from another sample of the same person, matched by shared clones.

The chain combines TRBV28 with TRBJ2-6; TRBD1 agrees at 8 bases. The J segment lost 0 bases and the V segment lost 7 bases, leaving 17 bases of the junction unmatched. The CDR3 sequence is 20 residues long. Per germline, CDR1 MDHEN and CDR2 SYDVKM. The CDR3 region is CASTQGARSSISSGANVLTF. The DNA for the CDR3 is TGTGCCAGCACCCAGGGGGCTCGCTCCTCTATTAGCTCTGGGGCCAACGTCCTGACTTTC.

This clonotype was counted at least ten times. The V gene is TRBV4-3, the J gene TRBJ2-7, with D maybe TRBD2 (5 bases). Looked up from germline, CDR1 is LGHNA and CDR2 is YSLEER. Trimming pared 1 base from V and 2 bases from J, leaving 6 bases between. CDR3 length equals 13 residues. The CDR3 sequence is CASSQAGAYEQYF. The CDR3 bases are TGCGCCAGCAGCCAAGCCGGGGCCTACGAGCAGTACTTC.

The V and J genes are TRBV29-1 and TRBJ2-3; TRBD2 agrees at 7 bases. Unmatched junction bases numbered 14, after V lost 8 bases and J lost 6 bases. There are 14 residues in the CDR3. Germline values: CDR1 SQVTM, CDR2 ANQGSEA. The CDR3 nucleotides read TGCAGCACCCCGGGCAGCGGGAAAAGGGATACGCAGTATTTT. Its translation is CSTPGSGKRDTQYF.

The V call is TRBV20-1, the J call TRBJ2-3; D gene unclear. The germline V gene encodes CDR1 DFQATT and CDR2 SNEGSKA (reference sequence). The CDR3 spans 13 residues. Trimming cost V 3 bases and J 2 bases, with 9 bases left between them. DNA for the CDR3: TGCAGTGCTAGTGAACTCGACACAGATACGCAGTATTTT. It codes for CSASELDTDTQYF.

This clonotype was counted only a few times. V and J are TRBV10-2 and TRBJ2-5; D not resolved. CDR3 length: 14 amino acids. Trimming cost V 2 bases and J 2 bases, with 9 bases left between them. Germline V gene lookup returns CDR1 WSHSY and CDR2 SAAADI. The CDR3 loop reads CASSEEGKQETQYF. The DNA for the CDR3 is TGCGCCAGCAGTGAGGAAGGAAAACAAGAGACCCAGTACTTC.

The CDR3 nucleotides read TGCAGTGCAATCAGGAGGGCAGATACGCAGTATTTT. Encoded protein: CSAIRRADTQYF. The V call is TRBV20-1, the J call TRBJ2-3; possible D gene TRBD2, 6 bases. The CDR3 contains 12 residues. Germline V lookup: CDR1 DFQATT, CDR2 SNEGSKA (reference sequence). The germline V and J ends were trimmed by 6 bases and 4 bases, with 11 bases remaining between them.

CDR3 sequence (DNA): TGTGCCAGCAGCTTAGCGAGGGGTAGGATGTCCACAGATACGCAGTATTTT. Translated, it gives CASSLARGRMSTDTQYF. The chain links TRBV7-9 to TRBJ2-3, with D perhaps TRBD1 or TRBD2 (5 bases each). CDR3 length equals 17 residues. The germline V gene has CDR1 SEHNR and CDR2 FQNEAQ (reference sequence). The V end lost 0 bases, the J end lost 2 bases, and 15 bases lay between the germline ends.

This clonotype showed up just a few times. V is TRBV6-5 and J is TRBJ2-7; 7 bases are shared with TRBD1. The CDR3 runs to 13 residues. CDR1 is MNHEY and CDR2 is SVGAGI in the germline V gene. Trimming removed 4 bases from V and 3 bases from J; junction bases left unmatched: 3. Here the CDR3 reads CASSFDRDYEQYF. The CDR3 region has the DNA TGTGCCAGCAGTTTCGACAGGGACTACGAGCAGTACTTC.